This T cell receptor beta chain was retrieved from a study of glioma-infiltrating T cells after dendritic cell vaccination. The CDR3 spans 15 residues. Germline lookup yields CDR1 LNHDA and CDR2 SQIVND (reference sequence). Input was approximately 2 ug genomic DNA, or all available if less. Primers: 60 V beta forward and 13 J beta reverse. The table came from immunoSEQ multiplex PCR; TCRdb's copy has only in-frame clones and leaves some out. In the table there are about 65,000 clones, about 89% of which are singletons. Whole-study findings and limits: Higher pretreatment TIL content predicted longer progression-free time and survival.

Time point given: after dendritic cell vaccination, including at tumor progression/relapse. This clone has only one observation. Antigen unknown. The TCR was taken from a human donor with glioblastoma. Sequenced material: blood, taken after dendritic cell vaccination. The genes are TRBV19 and TRBJ1-1; D unclear. As DNA, the CDR3 is TGTGATGAGGCGCGGAGCGGGCGGAAGAACACTGAAGCTTTCTTT. It encodes CDEARSGRKNTEAFF.